A selection of T cell receptor beta chains follows, all from one sample in a study of blood T cell repertoires in COVID-19. Sequencing used immunoSEQ multiplex PCR; TCRdb keeps in-frame clones, though not all of them. The data contain 95,000 to 150,000 clones, roughly four fifths of them seen just once; the ten biggest clones take up about an eighth. The source material was peripheral blood. The receptors derive from a human donor in a cohort sampled during active COVID-19. Both conserved end residues are part of each CDR3. The D gene is left open where the match is weak. Clone size is stated in some rows and not others, as once, few, many or a class when expanded.

TRBD1	TRBJ2-3	few	TRBV2	16	CASSEVGQATTDTQYF	TGTGCCAGCAGTGAGGTGGGACAGGCGACCACAGATACGCAGTATTTT
.	TRBJ1-6	few	TRBV4-1	20	CASSQDGPGAGRSYNSPLHF	TGCGCCAGCAGCCAAGATGGCCCTGGGGCAGGGCGATCCTATAATTCACCCCTCCACTTT
.	TRBJ1-1	.	TRBV7-9	18	CASSSQQGKVFMNTEAFF	TGTGCCAGCAGCTCACAACAGGGAAAGGTTTTCATGAACACTGAAGCTTTCTTT
.	TRBJ2-1	.	TRBV5-6	13	CASSLAAVDGEFF	TGTGCCAGCAGCTTGGCCGCAGTAGACGGGGAATTCTTC
TRBD2	TRBJ2-1	.	TRBV5-3	16	CARSIGLAGAKNEQFF	TGTGCCAGAAGCATAGGACTAGCGGGGGCTAAGAATGAGCAGTTCTTC
TRBD1	TRBJ2-5	.	TRBV7-8	18	CASSFTTGTGAPPRTQYF	TGTGCCAGCAGCTTTACCACCGGGACAGGGGCCCCCCCACGGACCCAGTACTTC
TRBD1	TRBJ1-2	.	TRBV7-2	16	CASSFPGQLINYGYTF	TGTGCCAGCAGTTTTCCGGGACAGCTGATAAACTATGGCTACACCTTC
.	TRBJ2-5	.	TRBV10-3	13	CAISEGARETQYF	TGTGCCATCAGTGAGGGGGCCCGAGAGACCCAGTACTTC
.	TRBJ2-7	.	TRBV3-1/TRBV3-2	15	CASSQLGQGTYEQYF	TGTGCCAGCAGCCAACTAGGGCAGGGGACCTACGAGCAGTACTTC
.	TRBJ2-5	.	TRBV7-9	11	CASSSGQTQYF	TGTGCCAGCAGCTCTGGCCAGACCCAGTACTTC
TRBD2	TRBJ2-1	.	TRBV7-2	15	CASSEGGGVSNEQFF	TGTGCCAGCTCTGAAGGCGGGGGGGTTAGCAATGAGCAGTTCTTC
.	TRBJ1-1	.	TRBV5-5	13	CASSLAYGAWAFF	TGTGCCAGCAGCTTGGCCTATGGTGCCTGGGCTTTCTTT
TRBD2	TRBJ2-1	.	TRBV7-9	15	CASSLVGGADNEQFF	TGTGCCAGCAGCTTAGTCGGGGGGGCCGACAATGAGCAGTTCTTC
TRBD2	TRBJ2-5	.	TRBV24-1	17	CATSDPGGEAKLETQYF	TGTGCCACCAGTGACCCCGGGGGGGAGGCCAAGTTAGAGACCCAGTACTTC
TRBD2	TRBJ2-3	.	TRBV5-1	19	CASSRVLGRSGGATDTQYF	TGCGCCAGCAGCCGGGTGCTTGGAAGGAGCGGGGGGGCCACAGATACGCAGTATTTT
TRBD1	TRBJ1-6	few	TRBV4-1	15	CASSPPDRVDSPLHF	TGCGCCAGCAGCCCGCCCGACAGGGTGGATTCACCCCTCCACTTT
TRBD1	TRBJ1-1	.	TRBV3-1/TRBV3-2	16	CASSQEDRTIYTEAFF	TGTGCCAGCAGCCAAGAGGACAGGACGATTTACACTGAAGCTTTCTTT
TRBD1	TRBJ1-2	.	TRBV19	16	CASSSDPGTGTYGYTF	TGTGCCAGTAGTTCAGACCCAGGGACAGGGACCTATGGCTACACCTTC
TRBD1	TRBJ2-3	.	TRBV6-2/TRBV6-3	16	CASSSPSGGSPDTQYF	TGTGCCAGCAGTTCCCCCTCAGGGGGCAGCCCAGATACGCAGTATTTT
.	TRBJ2-2	few	TRBV10-1	16	CASSESNRVSFGELFF	TGCGCCAGCAGTGAGTCCAACAGGGTTTCTTTCGGGGAGCTGTTTTTT
TRBD2	TRBJ2-1	.	TRBV3-1/TRBV3-2	16	CASSRPGTSVPNEQFF	TGTGCCAGCAGCCGACCGGGGACTAGCGTTCCCAATGAGCAGTTCTTC
TRBD1	TRBJ2-7	.	TRBV10-3	11	CATSGQGPQYF	TGTGCCACCTCAGGACAGGGACCCCAGTACTTC
TRBD1	TRBJ1-1	.	TRBV12-5	15	CASGPGTGGNTEAFF	TGTGCTAGTGGTCCAGGGACAGGGGGAAACACTGAAGCTTTCTTT
TRBD2	TRBJ2-2	.	TRBV7-9	19	CASSLMGPSSGGNTGELFF	TGTGCCAGCAGCCTCATGGGTCCCTCTAGCGGGGGGAACACCGGGGAGCTGTTTTTT
TRBD1	TRBJ1-1	.	TRBV10-1	14	CASSEGTGSTEAFF	TGCGCCAGCAGTGAGGGGACAGGGTCCACTGAAGCTTTCTTT
TRBD2	TRBJ2-5	once	TRBV9	15	CASSRRGAGVETQYF	TGTGCCAGCAGCAGGCGGGGAGCGGGGGTTGAGACCCAGTACTTC
TRBD2	TRBJ2-5	.	TRBV27	15	CASSSGLAGQETQYF	TGTGCCAGCAGTTCGGGACTAGCGGGGCAAGAGACCCAGTACTTC
.	TRBJ2-7	.	TRBV9	15	CASSASLDFSYEQYF	TGTGCCAGCAGCGCCTCCCTGGACTTCTCCTACGAGCAGTACTTC
.	TRBJ1-2	once	TRBV29-1	17	CSVEETAGDSGNYGYTF	TGCAGCGTTGAAGAAACCGCGGGCGACAGCGGGAACTATGGCTACACCTTC
.	TRBJ1-3	.	TRBV18	14	CASSADSSGNTIYF	TGTGCCAGCTCAGCCGACAGTAGTGGAAACACCATATATTTT
.	TRBJ2-7	.	TRBV9	14	CASSRSGGPYEQYF	TGTGCCAGCAGCCGATCCGGGGGGCCTTACGAGCAGTACTTC
.	TRBJ2-7	.	TRBV9	14	CASSLGGTTYEQYF	TGTGCCAGCAGCCTAGGGGGGACTACCTACGAGCAGTACTTC
TRBD1	TRBJ1-4	.	TRBV10-3	14	CAISLTGPGEKLFF	TGTGCCATCAGCCTGACAGGGCCTGGCGAAAAACTGTTTTTT
.	TRBJ1-1	.	TRBV7-2	13	CASSSLMNTEAFF	TGTGCCAGCAGCTCACTGATGAACACTGAAGCTTTCTTT
.	TRBJ1-3	.	TRBV18	15	CASSYSQGSGNTIYF	TGTGCCAGCTCGTATTCACAGGGCTCTGGAAACACCATATATTTT
.	TRBJ2-7	.	TRBV29-1	11	CSAGTYYEQYF	TGCAGCGCCGGGACATACTACGAGCAGTACTTC
TRBD2	TRBJ2-6	.	TRBV28	17	CASRQPGGRAGANVLTF	TGTGCCAGCAGGCAACCGGGGGGTAGGGCTGGGGCCAACGTCCTGACTTTC
TRBD2	TRBJ2-5	.	TRBV9	16	CASSVGTSGGQEAQYF	TGTGCCAGCAGCGTCGGGACTAGCGGGGGACAAGAGGCCCAGTACTTC
.	TRBJ1-1	.	TRBV7-9	14	CASSPGRENTEAFF	TGTGCCAGCAGCCCCGGACGGGAGAACACTGAAGCTTTCTTT
.	TRBJ2-2	once	TRBV6-5	13	CASSRQNTGELFF	TGTGCCAGCAGTAGACAGAACACCGGGGAGCTGTTTTTT
TRBD2	TRBJ2-3	.	TRBV27	15	CASSLSGGDTDTQYF	TGTGCCAGCAGTTTATCCGGGGGGGACACAGATACGCAGTATTTT
.	TRBJ1-1	.	TRBV11-2	14	CASSLSQRNTEAFF	TGTGCCAGCAGCTTGTCACAAAGGAACACTGAAGCTTTCTTT
.	TRBJ2-7	.	TRBV7-8	14	CASSLGRVLNEQYF	TGTGCCAGCAGCTTGGGCAGGGTTCTGAACGAGCAGTACTTC
.	TRBJ2-5	.	TRBV7-9	15	CASSRYTSSQETQYF	TGTGCCAGCAGCCGCTATACTAGTTCTCAAGAGACCCAGTACTTC
TRBD1	TRBJ1-1	.	TRBV27	15	CASSFQGAMNTEAFF	TGTGCCAGCAGTTTTCAGGGGGCCATGAACACTGAAGCTTTCTTT
TRBD2	TRBJ2-1	.	TRBV5-1	15	CASSLELRGTDEQFF	TGCGCCAGCAGCTTGGAATTGCGGGGGACGGATGAGCAGTTCTTC
TRBD2	TRBJ2-1	.	TRBV6-5	15	CASSYSLAGGIEQFF	TGTGCCAGCAGTTACTCCCTAGCGGGGGGCATTGAGCAGTTCTTC
TRBD2	TRBJ2-5	.	TRBV2	14	CASSDRTSGETQYF	TGTGCCAGCAGCGACCGGACTAGCGGAGAGACCCAGTACTTC
.	TRBJ2-7	.	TRBV28	14	CASSTRGGGGEQYF	TGTGCCAGCAGTACCCGGGGAGGGGGAGGCGAGCAGTACTTC
TRBD1	TRBJ1-4	once	TRBV15	14	CATSGDRGNEKLFF	TGTGCCACCAGCGGGGACAGGGGGAATGAAAAACTGTTTTTT
TRBD2	TRBJ2-3	.	TRBV28	19	CASSPPGLAGGRRTDTQYF	TGTGCCAGCAGTCCCCCGGGACTAGCGGGGGGGAGACGCACAGATACGCAGTATTTT
.	TRBJ2-3	.	TRBV11-3	15	CASSFGSEGADTQYF	TGTGCCAGCAGCTTCGGTAGCGAGGGCGCAGATACGCAGTATTTT
TRBD2	TRBJ2-1	.	TRBV7-9	18	CAPSSWVERGKSYNEQFF	TGTGCCCCCTCGAGTTGGGTGGAGCGGGGCAAATCCTACAATGAGCAGTTCTTC